This is a list of T cell receptor beta chains from one sample in a study of blood T cell repertoires in COVID-19. Method: immunoSEQ multiplex PCR; TCRdb's copy keeps in-frame clones and lacks some. The sample comprises just over 300,000 clones, about nine tenths of which are singletons, and around 9% rests with the top ten. Sequencing input: PBMCs or T cells enriched from blood (not recorded which). These receptors were obtained from a woman younger than 30 who had recovered from COVID-19. CDR3s include the opening cysteine and the closing phenylalanine or tryptophan. The order of the fields is CDR3 length, clone size, D gene, V gene, J gene, CDR3 protein, CDR3 DNA. D genes are given only for firm matches. Clone size appears in some rows only: once, few, many, or a class for an expanded clone.

>14|once|TRBD1|TRBV27|TRBJ2-2
CASSPQGMAGELFF
TGTGCCAGCAGTCCACAGGGGATGGCCGGGGAGCTGTTTTTT
>15|-|TRBD2|TRBV11-1|TRBJ2-1
CASSLAGGWSNEQFF
TGTGCCAGCAGCCTAGCGGGAGGCTGGAGCAATGAGCAGTTCTTC
>15|-|-|TRBV5-1|TRBJ1-4
CASSLEPGSNEKLFF
TGCGCCAGCAGCTTGGAGCCGGGGTCTAATGAAAAACTGTTTTTT
>15|-|TRBD2|TRBV11-1|TRBJ2-1
CASSPVRGAYNEQFF
TGTGCCAGCAGCCCCGTCCGGGGGGCCTACAATGAGCAGTTCTTC
>14|-|TRBD1|TRBV13|TRBJ2-7
CASSLGQGLYEQYF
TGTGCCAGCAGCTTGGGACAGGGTCTCTACGAGCAGTACTTC
>16|-|-|TRBV9|TRBJ1-6
CASSSASPQNNSPLHF
TGTGCCAGCAGCTCGGCTTCCCCACAGAATAATTCACCCCTCCACTTT
>13|once|-|TRBV28|TRBJ2-3
CATVLSGTDTQYF
TGTGCCACCGTGCTGTCAGGCACAGATACGCAGTATTTT
>12|once|-|TRBV28|TRBJ2-7
CASSLPGYEQYF
TGTGCCAGCAGTTTACCGGGGTACGAGCAGTACTTC
>14|few|-|TRBV7-2|TRBJ2-7
CASSLVLTAYEQYF
TGTGCCAGCAGCCTAGTTCTGACAGCCTACGAGCAGTACTTC
>14|-|-|TRBV6-5|TRBJ1-1
CASSYSGSRPEAFF
TGTGCCAGCAGTTACTCGGGCAGCCGGCCTGAAGCTTTCTTT
>14|-|-|TRBV5-5|TRBJ2-7
CASSLVAGTYEQYF
TGTGCCAGCAGCTTGGTGGCAGGGACCTACGAGCAGTACTTC
>18|-|TRBD2|TRBV24-1|TRBJ2-5
CATSEWTSGGPYQETQYF
TGTGCCACCAGTGAGTGGACTAGCGGGGGGCCATACCAAGAGACCCAGTACTTC
>16|-|TRBD2|TRBV28|TRBJ2-5
CASSLSTSGGQETQYF
TGTGCCAGCAGTTTATCGACTAGCGGGGGGCAAGAGACCCAGTACTTC
>14|-|-|TRBV4-2|TRBJ2-2
CASSQLGATGELFF
TGTGCCAGCAGCCAACTAGGGGCCACCGGGGAGCTGTTTTTT
>13|once|-|TRBV15|TRBJ1-2
CATSRGGLYGYTF
TGTGCCACCAGCAGAGGGGGCCTCTATGGCTACACCTTC
>14|few|TRBD1|TRBV4-1|TRBJ2-7
CASSHPGQGYEQYF
TGCGCCAGCAGCCACCCGGGACAGGGGTACGAGCAGTACTTC
>15|-|TRBD1|TRBV9|TRBJ2-7
CASSQGQGSSYEQYF
TGTGCCAGCAGCCAGGGACAGGGAAGCTCCTACGAGCAGTACTTC
>14|-|-|TRBV6-2/TRBV6-3|TRBJ2-3
CASSYGRVTDTQYF
TGTGCCAGCAGTTACGGGCGGGTCACAGATACGCAGTATTTT
>15|-|TRBD1|TRBV19|TRBJ1-5
CASSSVDRDFSSQHF
TGTGCCAGTAGTTCGGTGGACAGGGACTTTTCGTCCCAGCATTTT
>14|-|TRBD1|TRBV6-1|TRBJ1-1
CASSQDRGRPEAFF
TGTGCCAGCAGCCAAGACAGGGGGAGACCTGAAGCTTTCTTT
>12|-|-|TRBV7-9|TRBJ2-5
CASSLGQETQYF
TGTGCCAGCAGCCTCGGGCAAGAGACCCAGTACTTC
>16|-|-|TRBV5-4|TRBJ2-3
CASSLSSAGGWYTQYF
TGTGCCAGCAGCTTGTCGTCGGCGGGTGGGTGGTATACGCAGTATTTT
>15|-|TRBD2|TRBV7-2|TRBJ2-1
CASSFPLGGGNEQFF
TGTGCCAGCAGTTTCCCGTTAGGCGGGGGTAATGAGCAGTTCTTC
>16|-|TRBD1|TRBV24-1|TRBJ2-1
CATSGVGQESYNEQFF
TGTGCCACCAGTGGCGTCGGACAGGAATCCTACAATGAGCAGTTCTTC
>16|-|-|TRBV7-8|TRBJ1-5
CASSLAGSYSNQPQHF
TGTGCCAGCAGCTTAGCGGGCAGTTATAGCAATCAGCCCCAGCATTTT
>18|-|TRBD2|TRBV7-2|TRBJ2-3
CASSLVQVAGVGTDTQYF
TGTGCCAGCAGCCTAGTACAGGTAGCGGGGGTAGGGACAGATACGCAGTATTTT
>15|-|TRBD1|TRBV6-1|TRBJ2-3
CASSEHRGFSDTQYF
TGTGCCAGCAGTGAACACAGGGGATTTTCAGATACGCAGTATTTT
>17|once|-|TRBV15|TRBJ1-2
CATSASSQGPPNYGYTF
TGTGCCACCAGCGCATCATCCCAGGGGCCCCCGAACTATGGCTACACCTTC
>11|-|-|TRBV28|TRBJ1-1
CASSLLTEAFF
TGTGCCAGCAGTTTACTCACTGAAGCTTTCTTT
>16|-|TRBD2|TRBV11-2|TRBJ2-5
CASSWSLAGVGETQYF
TGTGCCAGCAGTTGGTCGCTAGCGGGGGTGGGAGAGACCCAGTACTTC
>13|-|-|TRBV27|TRBJ2-7
CASSRGHNHEQYF
TGTGCCAGCAGTCGGGGTCACAACCACGAGCAGTACTTC
>15|-|-|TRBV27|TRBJ1-6
CASSLQGRYNSPLHF
TGTGCCAGCAGTTTACAGGGAAGATATAATTCACCCCTCCACTTT
>16|-|-|TRBV5-1|TRBJ1-1
CASSLETPGAGTEAFF
TGCGCCAGCAGCTTGGAAACCCCAGGGGCGGGTACTGAAGCTTTCTTT
>16|-|TRBD1|TRBV11-1|TRBJ2-2
CASSLLAGGRIGELFF
TGTGCCAGCAGCTTATTGGCAGGGGGCAGGATCGGGGAGCTGTTTTTT
>16|-|-|TRBV3-1/TRBV3-2|TRBJ1-2
CASSQDPRGTNYGYTF
TGTGCCAGCAGCCAAGATCCGCGGGGAACTAACTATGGCTACACCTTC
>13|-|TRBD1|TRBV6-5|TRBJ1-4
CAGDRGRDEKLFF
TGTGCCGGGGACAGGGGTAGGGATGAAAAACTGTTTTTT
>17|-|TRBD2|TRBV4-1|TRBJ2-1
CASSQARLAGLNDEQFF
TGCGCCAGCAGCCAAGCCCGACTAGCGGGTTTAAACGATGAGCAGTTCTTC
>16|-|TRBD2|TRBV7-2|TRBJ2-4
CASSGGLAGPKSIQYF
TGTGCCAGCAGCGGGGGACTAGCGGGACCCAAATCCATTCAGTACTTC
>13|once|-|TRBV24-1|TRBJ1-2
CATSEGADYGYTF
TGTGCCACCAGTGAAGGGGCGGACTATGGCTACACCTTC
>17|-|-|TRBV9|TRBJ1-3
CASSVEARSQGGNTIYF
TGTGCCAGCAGCGTAGAAGCCCGATCCCAGGGCGGAAACACCATATATTTT
>13|once|-|TRBV5-1|TRBJ2-7
CASSSTITYEQYF
TGCGCCAGCAGCTCGACTATTACCTACGAGCAGTACTTC
>14|once|-|TRBV24-1|TRBJ2-5
CATSGDYLQETQYF
TGTGCCACCAGTGGTGACTATCTACAAGAGACCCAGTACTTC
>13|-|-|TRBV30|TRBJ1-1
CAWSVGGNTEAFF
TGTGCCTGGAGTGTGGGGGGGAACACTGAAGCTTTCTTT
>15|-|TRBD2|TRBV6-5|TRBJ2-1
CASSYSRTRSREQFF
TGTGCCAGCAGTTACTCTCGGACTAGGTCCCGAGAGCAGTTCTTC
>12|-|-|TRBV30|TRBJ1-6
CAWGEPARSLHF
TGTGCCTGGGGGGAACCGGCCAGGTCCCTCCACTTT
>14|-|-|TRBV4-3|TRBJ2-7
CASSHDSSSYEQYF
TGCGCCAGCAGCCATGACAGCAGCTCCTACGAGCAGTACTTC
>13|few|-|TRBV12-3/TRBV12-4|TRBJ2-7
CASSSYSGSEQYF
TGTGCCAGCAGTAGCTACTCGGGGAGCGAGCAGTACTTC
>18|-|TRBD2|TRBV7-9|TRBJ2-1
CASSPRSSGRANYNEQFF
TGTGCCAGCAGCCCACGTTCTAGCGGGAGGGCAAATTACAATGAGCAGTTCTTC
>14|-|-|TRBV6-5|TRBJ1-3
CASSYEGGGNTIYF
TGTGCCAGCAGTTACGAGGGAGGCGGAAACACCATATATTTT
>15|once|-|TRBV5-8|TRBJ1-2
CASSPRVYSSYGYTF
TGTGCCAGCAGCCCCAGGGTATACAGTAGCTATGGCTACACCTTC
>13|-|-|TRBV19|TRBJ1-5
CASSILQDQPQHF
TGTGCCAGTAGTATTTTGCAGGATCAGCCCCAGCATTTT
>15|-|-|TRBV9|TRBJ2-1
CASSVQRSSYNEQFF
TGTGCCAGCAGCGTCCAGCGGAGCTCCTACAATGAGCAGTTCTTC
>15|few|TRBD2|TRBV28|TRBJ2-1
CASSLPGLIYNEQFF
TGTGCCAGCAGTCTTCCGGGACTAATATACAATGAGCAGTTCTTC
>12|-|-|TRBV28|TRBJ1-2
CASSSYGSGYTF
TGTGCCAGCAGTTCGTACGGGTCTGGCTACACCTTC